This TCR beta chain was documented in a study of blood T cell repertoires in COVID-19. Across the study: Italy, Spain and the United States were the sources of the convalescent and acute COVID-19 samples. In each case, the material was cDNA or gDNA derived from T cells, B-cell-depleted T cells, or PBMCs.

This clone was counted many times. The table came from immunoSEQ multiplex PCR; TCRdb's copy has only in-frame clones and leaves some out. The sample records fewer than 250,000 clones, approximately 85% being singletons. This receptor was identified in a woman in her sixties or seventies with acute or convalescent COVID-19. The sample was peripheral blood.

CDR3 bases: TGTGCCAGCAGCAGGGGGGGTAACTATGGCTACACCTTC. Protein: CASSRGGNYGYTF. The chain carries TRBV11-2 and TRBJ1-2, with a weak D call TRBD1 (6 bases). CDR1 is SGHAT, CDR2 FQNNGV, per germline. This CDR3 spans 13 amino acids. Deletions cut 5 bases from V and 1 base from J, with 8 bases between. The whole variable domain, remainder taken from reference TRBV11-2 and TRBJ1-2, is EAGVAQSPRYKIIEKRQSVAFWCNPISGHATLYWYQQILGQGPKLLIQFQNNGVVDDSQLPKDRFSAERLKGVDSTLKIQPAKLEDSAVYLCASSRGGNYGYTFGSGTRLTVV.